Below, 21 T cell receptor beta chains from the same sample are listed, as sequenced in a study of blood T cell repertoires in COVID-19. Libraries were prepared by immunoSEQ multiplex PCR; TCRdb keeps only in-frame clonotypes and omits some of them. Seen here are 180,000 or so clones, over 70% observed once, and the top ten hold around 10%. The sequenced sample consisted of PBMCs or T cells enriched from blood (not recorded which). These receptors all stem from a man aged 45-65 years who had recovered from COVID-19.

The V and J genes are TRBV7-9 and TRBJ2-7, with TRBD2 matching 10 bases. The CDR3 loop spans 18 amino acids. V lost 3 bases to trimming and J lost 7 bases; unmatched junction nucleotides: 18. Germline lookup yields CDR1 SEHNR and CDR2 FQNEAQ (reference sequence). Here the CDR3 reads CASSFDRSGRARNVEQYF. The CDR3 DNA is TGTGCCAGCAGCTTCGATCGGAGCGGGAGGGCTCGAAACGTGGAGCAGTACTTC.

The chain links TRBV18 to TRBJ2-3, with 8 bases matching TRBD1. The germline V gene has CDR1 KGHSH and CDR2 LQKENI. The CDR3 contains 15 residues. Trimming removed 4 bases from V and 1 base from J; junction bases left unmatched: 4. The CDR3 region is CASSRTGGGTDTQYF. The CDR3 DNA sequence: TGTGCCAGCTCACGAACAGGGGGAGGCACAGATACGCAGTATTTT.

The chain is built from TRBV6-6 and TRBJ1-5, with 7 nucleotides matching TRBD1. The CDR3 extends over 16 amino acids. In germline, CDR1 is MNHNY, CDR2 SVGAGI (reference sequence). Germline trimming cut 5 bases from V and 6 bases from J; bases unmatched to any gene: 13. CDR3 bases: TGTGCCAGCAGTCAAAAAGGACAGGCTGGCACTCAGCCCCAGCATTTT. Translated: CASSQKGQAGTQPQHF.

V and J are TRBV24-1 and TRBJ1-2, with 9 bases that match TRBD1. Trimming cost V 9 bases and J 8 bases; bases outside gene matches: 3. This CDR3 comprises 11 residues. Germline-derived CDR1 and CDR2 are KGHDR and SFDVKD. For the CDR3, the DNA is TGTGCCACCGGACAGGGGTGGGGCTACACCTTC. This encodes CATGQGWGYTF.

CDR3 in DNA: TGTGCCATCAGGAAAGACAGGGGGCTTCAAGGCTACACCTTC. Translated: CAIRKDRGLQGYTF. The rearrangement links TRBV10-3 to TRBJ1-2, with TRBD1 matching 10 bases. The V gene end was trimmed by 6 bases and the J gene end by 8 bases; junction bases not matched to a gene: 9. The CDR3 runs to 14 residues. CDR1 is ENHRY, CDR2 SYGVKD, per germline.

The rearrangement uses TRBV27 and TRBJ2-7, with TRBD1 identical over 7 bases. This CDR3 contains 12 residues. The V segment lost 6 bases and the J segment 7 bases; nucleotides outside the gene matches: 6. Germline V gene lookup returns CDR1 MNHEY and CDR2 SMNVEV (reference sequence). CDR3 loop: CASSTGAREQYF. The CDR3, as DNA: TGTGCCAGCAGCACAGGGGCTAGAGAGCAGTACTTC.

The chain couples TRBV12-2 to TRBJ2-7; no check of the table's D call, TRBD2, against the DNA was made. TRBV12-2 is tagged as a pseudogene. The length of the CDR3 is 15 residues. CDR3 sequence: CASRLGTGRDYEQYF. The DNA of the CDR3 is TGTGCAAGTCGCTTAGGTACGGGGAGGGATTACGAGCAGTACTTC.

The chain is built from TRBV5-5 and TRBJ2-5, with TRBD1 matching 12 bases. The V segment lost 4 bases and the J segment 4 bases; nucleotides outside the gene matches: 5. The germline gives CDR1 SGHKS, CDR2 YYEKEE (reference sequence). The length of the CDR3 is 15 residues. CDR3 amino acids: CASSRGQGAPETQYF. For the CDR3, the DNA is TGTGCCAGCAGCAGGGGACAGGGGGCCCCAGAGACCCAGTACTTC.

In nucleotides, the CDR3 is TGTGCCACTTCACTTCAGGGGGCGCGGACCGGGGAGCTGTTTTTT. It codes for CATSLQGARTGELFF. This chain links TRBV27 with TRBJ2-2; TRBD1 matches at 8 bases. This CDR3 comprises 15 residues. The germline V gene encodes CDR1 MNHEY and CDR2 SMNVEV (reference sequence). The V segment lost 10 bases and the J segment 5 bases; nucleotides outside the gene matches: 12.

This clone has a single count. The genes are TRBV24-1 and TRBJ2-2; 8 bases match TRBD1. J was trimmed by 5 bases and V by 1 base; bases with no gene match: 5. Germline CDR1 and CDR2: KGHDR and SFDVKD. The CDR3 is 16 residues long. The CDR3, as DNA: TGTGCCACCAGTGATTTACAACACAGGGGGACCGGGGAGCTGTTTTTT. Protein sequence: CATSDLQHRGTGELFF.

The chain links TRBV5-6 to TRBJ1-5; TRBD1 is a possible D gene (5 bases). The CDR3 loop spans 17 amino acids. Trimming left V 1 base short and J 7 bases short, with 21 bases between. CDR1 is SGHDT and CDR2 is YYEEEE in the germline V gene. The CDR3 region is CASSLYGGISQGQPQHF. The DNA of the CDR3 is TGTGCCAGCAGCTTGTACGGGGGGATCTCCCAAGGGCAGCCCCAGCATTTT.

The rearrangement joins TRBV12-5 to TRBJ2-3; 8 positions agree with TRBD2. The CDR3 totals 16 residues. The germline V gene encodes CDR1 LGHNT and CDR2 FRNRAP. V was pared by 7 bases and J by 3 bases, with 12 bases of the junction left unmatched. The DNA for the CDR3 is TGTGCTAGTGCCCTCGGCGGGGGGCGTGGAACAGATACGCAGTATTTT. Protein: CASALGGGRGTDTQYF.

The chain employs TRBV12-3 or TRBV12-4 and TRBJ2-1; D is unclear. V lost 3 bases, J lost 7 bases, and 4 bases lay in between. CDR3 length: 11 residues. CDR3 bases: TGTGCCAGCAGTTTTCTGAATGAGCAGTTCTTC. It yields the protein CASSFLNEQFF.

This clone was seen a handful of times. V gene TRBV28 combines with J gene TRBJ1-1, with D unclear. Between the trimmed V and J ends, which lost 2 bases and 5 bases, there was a span of 12 bases. Looked up from germline, CDR1 is MDHEN and CDR2 is SYDVKM. The CDR3 extends over 14 amino acids. CDR3 residues: CASSLGTVGTEAFF. As DNA, the CDR3 is TGTGCCAGCAGTTTAGGTACAGTTGGGACTGAAGCTTTCTTT.

The chain uses TRBV5-4 and TRBJ2-7; maybe TRBD2 (7 bases). The germline gives CDR1 SGHNT, CDR2 YYREEE (reference sequence). Trimming stripped 4 bases from V and 2 bases from J, with 13 bases between. The CDR3 is 14 residues long. In nucleotides, the CDR3 is TGTGCCAGCAGCGGGGGGGGCCCCACCTACGAGCAGTACTTC. Amino acids: CASSGGGPTYEQYF.

The V gene is TRBV28, the J gene TRBJ1-3, with D perhaps matching TRBD1 (5 bases). Germline V CDR1 and CDR2: MDHEN, SYDVKM. Trimming pared 2 bases from V and 4 bases from J, leaving 9 bases between. The CDR3 has 14 amino acids. DNA of the CDR3: TGTGCCAGCAGTTTAGTAGGGGCCGGAAACACCATATATTTT. This encodes CASSLVGAGNTIYF.

The V gene is TRBV12-3 or TRBV12-4, the J gene TRBJ2-3; tentatively, D is TRBD1 (5 bases). The V gene lost 5 bases and the J gene lost 5 bases, with 11 bases spanning the gap. The CDR3 is 13 residues long. CDR3 sequence (DNA): TGTGCCAGCAGTGACCTGGGGCGAGATACGCAGTATTTT. It translates to CASSDLGRDTQYF.

This clone appeared a single time. V is TRBV7-3 and J is TRBJ2-3, with 7 bases aligning to TRBD2. From germline, CDR1 is SGHTA and CDR2 FQGTGA. The length of the CDR3 is 15 residues. Germline trimming cut 1 base from V and 3 bases from J; bases unmatched to any gene: 4. The CDR3 DNA follows: TGTGCCAGCAGCTTAAGGGCGGGAGCGACAGATACGCAGTATTTT. It translates to CASSLRAGATDTQYF.

This sequence joins TRBV2 and TRBJ1-2, with 10 bases lining up with TRBD1. Trimming cost V 5 bases and J 3 bases; bases outside gene matches: 3. CDR1 and CDR2 (germline): SNHLY, FYNNEI. The CDR3 spans 14 residues. Written as DNA, the CDR3 is TGTGCCAGCAGTCGGACAGGGGGTGACTATGGCTACACCTTC. It is translated as CASSRTGGDYGYTF.

The rearrangement links TRBV7-2 to TRBJ2-1; 8 nucleotides line up with TRBD2. CDR1 and CDR2 from the germline V gene are SGHTA and FQGNSA. The CDR3 runs to 14 residues. The V segment lost 5 bases and the J segment 9 bases; nucleotides outside the gene matches: 9. The CDR3 bases are TGTGCCAGCAGCACTTGGACTAGCTCAGGTGAGCAGTTCTTC. This encodes CASSTWTSSGEQFF.

The chain recombines TRBV25-1 with TRBJ1-1; TRBD1 matches 11 bases. Trimming removed 4 bases from V and 6 bases from J; junction bases left unmatched: 10. The CDR3 covers 16 residues. The V gene's germline CDR1 is MGHDK and CDR2 SYGVNS. CDR3 in amino acids: CASSAREGQGGPEAFF. The CDR3 DNA sequence: TGTGCCAGCAGTGCTCGGGAGGGACAGGGGGGTCCTGAAGCTTTCTTT.